A selection of T cell receptor beta chains follows, all from one sample in a study of T cells in tuberculosis. Profiled with immunoSEQ multiplex PCR; TCRdb holds only in-frame clones, not every one. The data contain 25,000 to 35,000 clones, roughly 92% of them singletons. Sequencing used PBMCs. These receptors came from a donor aged 5 to 30 with latent tuberculosis or without tuberculosis infection. Some clones in this sample may be carry-over from other donors' samples. Both conserved end residues are part of each CDR3. The order of the fields is clone size, J gene, V gene, CDR3 length, D gene, CDR3 protein, CDR3 DNA. The D gene is left open where the match is weak. Size tells how often a clone was seen (once, few, many) or the class of an expanded clone, and some rows leave it out.

abundance: NA
j_gene: TRBJ1-1
v_gene: TRBV7-9
len: 13
d_gene: TRBD1
CDR3aa: CASSGQGGSEAFF
CDR3nt: TGTGCCAGCAGTGGACAGGGGGGTTCTGAAGCTTTCTTT

abundance: few
j_gene: TRBJ2-5
v_gene: TRBV2
len: 15
d_gene: NA
CDR3aa: CASSDRAGRGETQYF
CDR3nt: TGTGCCAGCAGTGATAGGGCCGGGAGAGGGGAGACCCAGTACTTC

abundance: NA
j_gene: TRBJ1-3
v_gene: TRBV5-6
len: 17
d_gene: TRBD1
CDR3aa: CASSLVGDRGDGNTIYF
CDR3nt: TGTGCCAGCAGCTTGGTAGGGGACAGGGGTGATGGAAACACCATATATTTT

abundance: once
j_gene: TRBJ2-1
v_gene: TRBV30
len: 13
d_gene: TRBD1
CDR3aa: CAWSVGTGQGQFF
CDR3nt: TGTGCCTGGAGTGTTGGGACAGGGCAGGGGCAGTTCTTC

abundance: NA
j_gene: TRBJ2-7
v_gene: TRBV11-2
len: 14
d_gene: NA
CDR3aa: CASSLAPRDYEQYF
CDR3nt: TGTGCCAGCAGCTTAGCGCCCAGGGACTACGAGCAGTACTTC

abundance: NA
j_gene: TRBJ2-1
v_gene: TRBV5-4
len: 18
d_gene: TRBD2
CDR3aa: CASCLSAGGIAYYNEQFF
CDR3nt: TGTGCCAGTTGTTTGTCGGCGGGAGGGATCGCTTACTACAATGAGCAGTTCTTC

abundance: once
j_gene: TRBJ1-5
v_gene: TRBV30
len: 13
d_gene: NA
CDR3aa: CACSGRYNQPQHF
CDR3nt: TGTGCCTGTTCAGGGAGGTACAATCAGCCCCAGCATTTT

abundance: NA
j_gene: TRBJ1-2
v_gene: TRBV30
len: 14
d_gene: TRBD1
CDR3aa: CAWSVPGGIYGYTF
CDR3nt: TGTGCCTGGAGTGTTCCAGGGGGCATCTATGGCTACACCTTC

abundance: NA
j_gene: TRBJ1-2
v_gene: TRBV29-1
len: 12
d_gene: NA
CDR3aa: CSVGEQDYGYTF
CDR3nt: TGCAGCGTTGGGGAGCAGGATTATGGCTACACCTTC

abundance: NA
j_gene: TRBJ2-2
v_gene: TRBV6-1
len: 14
d_gene: TRBD2
CDR3aa: CATKLAGATGELFF
CDR3nt: TGTGCCACCAAGTTAGCGGGGGCCACCGGGGAGCTGTTTTTT

abundance: NA
j_gene: TRBJ1-3
v_gene: TRBV7-9
len: 14
d_gene: NA
CDR3aa: CASTQGLPGNTIYF
CDR3nt: TGTGCCAGCACTCAGGGCCTGCCTGGAAACACCATATATTTT

abundance: NA
j_gene: TRBJ1-4
v_gene: TRBV19
len: 14
d_gene: TRBD1
CDR3aa: CASRRGQANEKLFF
CDR3nt: TGTGCCAGTAGGCGGGGACAGGCTAATGAAAAACTGTTTTTT

abundance: NA
j_gene: TRBJ2-7
v_gene: TRBV28
len: 12
d_gene: NA
CDR3aa: CASGSGVYEQYF
CDR3nt: TGTGCCAGCGGCTCTGGTGTCTACGAGCAGTACTTC

abundance: NA
j_gene: TRBJ1-6
v_gene: TRBV4-1
len: 20
d_gene: TRBD1
CDR3aa: CASSGTTTGEIDSYNSPLHF
CDR3nt: TGCGCCAGCAGCGGTACAACCACAGGGGAGATAGACTCCTATAATTCACCCCTCCACTTT

abundance: NA
j_gene: TRBJ2-7
v_gene: TRBV28
len: 14
d_gene: NA
CDR3aa: CASRSGTGDYEQYF
CDR3nt: TGTGCCAGCAGATCCGGGACGGGGGACTACGAGCAGTACTTC

abundance: NA
j_gene: TRBJ2-5
v_gene: TRBV19
len: 14
d_gene: NA
CDR3aa: CASSIDSPKGTQYF
CDR3nt: TGTGCCAGTAGTATCGACAGCCCTAAGGGGACCCAGTACTTC

abundance: NA
j_gene: TRBJ2-1
v_gene: TRBV19
len: 13
d_gene: NA
CDR3aa: CASSIDRGNEQFF
CDR3nt: TGTGCCAGTAGTATCGATAGGGGCAATGAGCAGTTCTTC

abundance: NA
j_gene: TRBJ1-1
v_gene: TRBV5-1
len: 16
d_gene: TRBD1
CDR3aa: CASSLRDRGSNTEAFF
CDR3nt: TGCGCCAGCAGCCTCCGGGACAGGGGGTCTAACACTGAAGCTTTCTTT

abundance: NA
j_gene: TRBJ1-4
v_gene: TRBV28
len: 15
d_gene: NA
CDR3aa: CASSLGGITNEKLFF
CDR3nt: TGTGCCAGCAGTTTAGGAGGGATCACTAATGAAAAACTGTTTTTT

abundance: NA
j_gene: TRBJ2-2
v_gene: TRBV6-6
len: 14
d_gene: NA
CDR3aa: CASSPQGFGGELFF
CDR3nt: TGTGCCAGCAGTCCTCAGGGTTTCGGGGGGGAGCTGTTTTTT

abundance: NA
j_gene: TRBJ2-3
v_gene: TRBV5-1
len: 15
d_gene: NA
CDR3aa: CASSLASRSTDTQYF
CDR3nt: TGCGCCAGCAGCTTGGCCTCCAGAAGCACAGATACGCAGTATTTT

abundance: NA
j_gene: TRBJ1-2
v_gene: TRBV27
len: 13
d_gene: TRBD1
CDR3aa: CASSNDRGYGYTF
CDR3nt: TGTGCCAGCAGTAACGACAGGGGCTATGGCTACACCTTC

abundance: NA
j_gene: TRBJ2-7
v_gene: TRBV30
len: 13
d_gene: TRBD2
CDR3aa: CAWTTSGRWEQYF
CDR3nt: TGTGCCTGGACGACTAGCGGGAGGTGGGAGCAGTACTTC

abundance: NA
j_gene: TRBJ1-1
v_gene: TRBV25-1
len: 18
d_gene: TRBD1
CDR3aa: CASSERFDRGNLNTEAFF
CDR3nt: TGTGCCAGCAGTGAACGGTTCGACAGGGGCAACCTGAACACTGAAGCTTTCTTT

abundance: once
j_gene: TRBJ1-2
v_gene: TRBV5-6
len: 13
d_gene: TRBD1
CDR3aa: CASSSQGGWGYTF
CDR3nt: TGTGCCAGCAGCTCTCAGGGGGGCTGGGGCTACACCTTC

abundance: NA
j_gene: TRBJ2-7
v_gene: TRBV6-5
len: 14
d_gene: NA
CDR3aa: CASSYLGVAYEQYF
CDR3nt: TGTGCCAGCAGTTACCTCGGGGTAGCCTACGAGCAGTACTTC